The rows below give T cell receptor beta chains drawn from one sample of a study of T-cell memory formation after mild COVID-19. One entry per CDR3 protein results from TCRdb running MiXCR on the 5' RACE reads. Among hundreds of thousands of distinct CDR3 sequences, roughly 18% were seen once, and the ten largest hold about 22%. The specimen sequenced was PBMCs or a T cell subset sorted from them (not recorded which). Every receptor here comes from a man younger than 35 who had mild COVID-19 (a few samples of this study predate the infection). Cell type and time point are not known. Each CDR3 is given with its conserved first and last residue. A D gene is named only where the DNA matches it firmly. Clone size is not always given. Where it is, it says once, few, many or a class for expanded clones.

d_call clone_size j_call v_call cdr3_aa cdr3_nt
TRBD1 few TRBJ1-1 TRBV5-1 CASSLGTGITEAFF TGCGCCAGCAGCTTGGGGACAGGGATCACTGAAGCTTTCTTT
TRBD2 - TRBJ2-3 TRBV6-2/TRBV6-3 CATSPWGGGTDTQYF TGTGCCACCTCCCCTTGGGGGGGGGGCACAGATACGCAGTATTTT
- many TRBJ1-5 TRBV5-1 CASRLTDGSNQPQHF TGCGCCAGCAGATTGACAGACGGTAGCAATCAGCCCCAGCATTTT
TRBD1 many TRBJ2-1 TRBV5-1 CASSPGIGQAYNEQFF TGCGCCAGCAGTCCGGGGATTGGACAGGCCTACAATGAGCAGTTCTTC
- - TRBJ1-5 TRBV6-5 CASSSSGTGRQPQHF TGTGCCAGCAGTTCCTCCGGGACGGGGAGACAGCCCCAGCATTTT
TRBD1 few TRBJ1-4 TRBV6-5 CASSLGQGLEKLFF TGTGCCAGCAGTTTGGGACAGGGTTTGGAAAAACTGTTTTTT
TRBD1 - TRBJ2-2 TRBV5-5 CASSTGDRDNTGELFF TGTGCCAGCAGCACGGGGGACAGGGACAACACCGGGGAGCTGTTTTTT
- few TRBJ1-6 TRBV11-2 CASSSAGFHSYNSPLHF TGTGCCAGCAGCTCGGCAGGGTTTCACTCCTATAATTCACCCCTCCACTTT
TRBD1 few TRBJ1-4 TRBV5-6 CASSFGRGYEKLFF TGTGCCAGCAGCTTCGGCAGGGGGTACGAAAAACTGTTTTTT
- few TRBJ1-2 TRBV7-2 CASSLSARAKDYGYTF TGTGCCAGCAGCTTAAGCGCCAGGGCTAAGGACTATGGCTACACCTTC